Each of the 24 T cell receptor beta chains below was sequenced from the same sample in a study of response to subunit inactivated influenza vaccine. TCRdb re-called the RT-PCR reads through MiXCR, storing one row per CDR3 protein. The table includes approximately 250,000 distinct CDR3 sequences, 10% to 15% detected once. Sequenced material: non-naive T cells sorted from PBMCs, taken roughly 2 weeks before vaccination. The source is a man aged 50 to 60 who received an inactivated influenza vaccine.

The CDR3 spells CASSQEPTGEETQYF. The CDR3 DNA follows: TGCGCCAGCAGCCAAGAACCTACAGGGGAAGAGACCCAGTACTTC. The chain links TRBV4-1 to TRBJ2-5; 7 positions agree with TRBD1. The CDR3 is 15 amino acids. V shed 0 bases, J shed 3 bases, and the junction held 4 bases outside the gene matches. Germline values: CDR1 MGHRA, CDR2 YSYEKL.

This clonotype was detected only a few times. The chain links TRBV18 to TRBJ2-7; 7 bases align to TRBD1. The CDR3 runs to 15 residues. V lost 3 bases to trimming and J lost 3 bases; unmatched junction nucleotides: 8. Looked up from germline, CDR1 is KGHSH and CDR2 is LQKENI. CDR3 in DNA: TGTGCCAGCTCACCCAGGACAGGAATCGGCTACGAGCAGTACTTC. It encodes CASSPRTGIGYEQYF.

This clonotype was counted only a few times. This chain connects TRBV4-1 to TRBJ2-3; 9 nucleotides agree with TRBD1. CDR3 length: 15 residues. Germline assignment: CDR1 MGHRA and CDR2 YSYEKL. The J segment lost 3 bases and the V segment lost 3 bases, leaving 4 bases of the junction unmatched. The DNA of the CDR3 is TGCGCCAGCAGCCATTCGGGACAGGGAACAGATACGCAGTATTTT. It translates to CASSHSGQGTDTQYF.

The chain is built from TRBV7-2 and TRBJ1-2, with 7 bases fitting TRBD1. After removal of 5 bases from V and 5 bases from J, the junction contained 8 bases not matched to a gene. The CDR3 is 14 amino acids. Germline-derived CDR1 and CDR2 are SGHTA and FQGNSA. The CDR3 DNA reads TGTGCCAGCAGCCGACAGGGACAGCTTTATGGCTACACCTTC. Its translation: CASSRQGQLYGYTF.

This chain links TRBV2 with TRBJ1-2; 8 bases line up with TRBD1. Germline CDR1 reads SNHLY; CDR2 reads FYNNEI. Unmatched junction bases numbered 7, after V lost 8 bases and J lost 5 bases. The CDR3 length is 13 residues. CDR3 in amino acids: CASDRDRLYGYTF. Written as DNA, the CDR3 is TGTGCCAGCGACCGGGACAGGCTTTATGGCTACACCTTC.

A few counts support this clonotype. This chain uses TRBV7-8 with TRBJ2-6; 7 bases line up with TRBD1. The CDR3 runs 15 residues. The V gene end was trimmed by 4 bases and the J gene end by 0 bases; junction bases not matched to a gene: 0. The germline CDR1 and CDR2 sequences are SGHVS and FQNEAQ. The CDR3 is CASSSGGSGANVLTF. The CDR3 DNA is TGTGCCAGCAGCTCAGGGGGCTCTGGGGCCAACGTCCTGACTTTC.

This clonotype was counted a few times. CDR3 region: CASSQDGAGAYNEQFF. CDR3 coding DNA: TGTGCCAGCAGCCAAGACGGGGCGGGAGCCTACAATGAGCAGTTCTTC. This rearrangement joins TRBV4-2 to TRBJ2-1; TRBD2 aligns across 7 bases. In germline, CDR1 is LGHNA, CDR2 YNFKEQ. The CDR3 runs to 16 residues. Germline trimming cut 0 bases from V and 2 bases from J; bases unmatched to any gene: 4.

In nucleotides, the CDR3 is TGTGCCAGCAGCCCGCAGGGGAGGGTCGCCGAGCAGTACTTC. Protein sequence: CASSPQGRVAEQYF. V usage is TRBV7-2 and J usage is TRBJ2-7; maybe TRBD2 (7 bases). Germline CDR1 SGHTA, CDR2 FQGNSA. The CDR3 has 14 amino acids. The ends were cut back, 5 bases at V and 6 bases at J, with 17 bases in the middle.

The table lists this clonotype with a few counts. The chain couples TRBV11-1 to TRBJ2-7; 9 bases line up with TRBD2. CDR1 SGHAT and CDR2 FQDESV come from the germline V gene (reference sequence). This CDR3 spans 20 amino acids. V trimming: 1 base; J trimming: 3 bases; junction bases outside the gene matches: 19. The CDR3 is CASSLGVDFGAGGYYYEQYF. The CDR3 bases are TGTGCCAGCAGCTTAGGGGTGGATTTTGGAGCGGGAGGCTACTACTACGAGCAGTACTTC.

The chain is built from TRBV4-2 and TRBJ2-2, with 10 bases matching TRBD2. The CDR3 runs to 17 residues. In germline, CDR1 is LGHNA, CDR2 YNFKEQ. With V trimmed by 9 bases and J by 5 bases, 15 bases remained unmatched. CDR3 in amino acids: CARGPGLAGERTGELFF. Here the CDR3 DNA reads TGTGCCAGGGGCCCTGGGCTAGCGGGAGAGAGGACCGGGGAGCTGTTTTTT.

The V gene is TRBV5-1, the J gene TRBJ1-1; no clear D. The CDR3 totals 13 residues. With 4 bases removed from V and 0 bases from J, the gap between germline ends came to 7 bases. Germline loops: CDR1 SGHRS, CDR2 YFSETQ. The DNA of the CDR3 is TGCGCCAGCAGCACAGCACTGAACACTGAAGCTTTCTTT. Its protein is CASSTALNTEAFF.

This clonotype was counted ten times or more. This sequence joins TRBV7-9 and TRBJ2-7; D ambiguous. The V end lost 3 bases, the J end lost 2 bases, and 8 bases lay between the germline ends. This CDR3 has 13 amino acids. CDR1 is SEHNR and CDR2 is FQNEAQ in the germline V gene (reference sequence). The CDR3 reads CASSLHGTYEQYF. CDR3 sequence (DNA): TGTGCCAGCAGCTTGCACGGAACCTACGAGCAGTACTTC.

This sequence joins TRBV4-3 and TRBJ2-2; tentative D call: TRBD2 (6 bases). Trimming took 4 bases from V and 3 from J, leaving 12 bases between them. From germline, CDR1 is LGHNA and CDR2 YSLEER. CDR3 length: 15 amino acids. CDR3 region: CASSPGVGDTGELFF. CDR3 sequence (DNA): TGCGCCAGCAGCCCGGGGGTAGGGGACACCGGGGAGCTGTTTTTT.

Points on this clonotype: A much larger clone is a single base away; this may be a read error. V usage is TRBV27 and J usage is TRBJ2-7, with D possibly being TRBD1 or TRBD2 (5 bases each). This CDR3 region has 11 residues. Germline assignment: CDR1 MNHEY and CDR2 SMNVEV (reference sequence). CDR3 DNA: TGTGCCAGCAGTTACATGGGGGAGCAGAACTTC. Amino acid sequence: CASSYMGEQNF.

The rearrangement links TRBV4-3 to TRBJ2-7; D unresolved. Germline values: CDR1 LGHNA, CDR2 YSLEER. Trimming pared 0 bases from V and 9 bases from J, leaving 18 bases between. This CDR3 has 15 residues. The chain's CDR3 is CASSQDSDGKTRQYF. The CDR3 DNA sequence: TGCGCCAGCAGCCAAGACTCGGACGGCAAGACGCGGCAGTACTTC.

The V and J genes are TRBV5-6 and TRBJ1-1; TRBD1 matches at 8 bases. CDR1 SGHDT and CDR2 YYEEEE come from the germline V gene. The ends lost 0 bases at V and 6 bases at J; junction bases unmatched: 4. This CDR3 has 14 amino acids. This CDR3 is CASSLADRVSEAFF. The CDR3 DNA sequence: TGTGCCAGCAGCTTGGCGGACAGGGTCTCTGAAGCTTTCTTT.

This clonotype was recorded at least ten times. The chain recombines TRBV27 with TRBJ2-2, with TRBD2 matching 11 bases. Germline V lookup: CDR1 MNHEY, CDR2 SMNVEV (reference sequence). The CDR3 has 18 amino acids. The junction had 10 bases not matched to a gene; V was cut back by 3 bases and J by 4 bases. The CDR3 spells CASSLIRGSGRATGELFF. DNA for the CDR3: TGTGCCAGCAGTTTGATCCGCGGTAGCGGGAGGGCCACCGGGGAGCTGTTTTTT.

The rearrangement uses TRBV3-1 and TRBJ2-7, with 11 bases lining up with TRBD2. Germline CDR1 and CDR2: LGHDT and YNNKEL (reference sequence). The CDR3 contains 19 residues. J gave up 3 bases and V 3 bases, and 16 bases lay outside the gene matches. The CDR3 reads CASSQTSPLAGVNGYEQYF. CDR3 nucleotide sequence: TGTGCCAGCAGCCAGACAAGCCCACTAGCGGGAGTTAATGGCTACGAGCAGTACTTC.

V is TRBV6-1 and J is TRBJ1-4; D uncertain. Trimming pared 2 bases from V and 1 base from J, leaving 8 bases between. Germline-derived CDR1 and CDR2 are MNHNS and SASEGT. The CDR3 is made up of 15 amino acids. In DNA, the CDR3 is TGTGCCAGCAGTGAACAAGGCTTAACTAATGAAAAACTGTTTTTT. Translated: CASSEQGLTNEKLFF.

CDR3: CASSRRLARRNTEAFF. As DNA, the CDR3 is TGTGCCAGCAGCCGAAGGCTGGCCAGACGGAACACTGAAGCTTTCTTT. The chain couples TRBV11-2 to TRBJ1-1, with no clear D. The CDR3 runs to 16 residues. V was shortened by 5 bases and J by 1 base, with 17 bases between the two germline ends. Germline-derived CDR1 and CDR2 are SGHAT and FQNNGV. The full variable domain, completed using reference TRBV11-2 and TRBJ1-1, is EAGVAQSPRYKIIEKRQSVAFWCNPISGHATLYWYQQILGQGPKLLIQFQNNGVVDDSQLPKDRFSAERLKGVDSTLKIQPAKLEDSAVYLCASSRRLARRNTEAFFGQGTRLTVV.

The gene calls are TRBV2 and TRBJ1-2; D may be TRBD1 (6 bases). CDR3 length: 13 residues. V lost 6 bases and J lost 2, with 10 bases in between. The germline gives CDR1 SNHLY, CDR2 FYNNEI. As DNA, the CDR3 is TGTGCCAGCAGAGAACAGGGAAACTATGGCTACACCTTC. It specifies CASREQGNYGYTF.

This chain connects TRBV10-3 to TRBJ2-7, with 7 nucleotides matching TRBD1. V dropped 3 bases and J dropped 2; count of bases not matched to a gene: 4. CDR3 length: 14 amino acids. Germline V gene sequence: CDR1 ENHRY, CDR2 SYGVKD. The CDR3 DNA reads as TGTGCCATCAGTGATCGGGACAGCCCCTACGAGCAGTACTTC. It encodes CAISDRDSPYEQYF.

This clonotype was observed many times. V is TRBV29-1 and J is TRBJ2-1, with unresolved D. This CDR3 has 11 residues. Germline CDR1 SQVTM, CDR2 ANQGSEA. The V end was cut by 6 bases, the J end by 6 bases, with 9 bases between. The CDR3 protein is CSVGWGNEQFF. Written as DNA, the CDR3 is TGCAGCGTGGGTTGGGGCAATGAGCAGTTCTTC.

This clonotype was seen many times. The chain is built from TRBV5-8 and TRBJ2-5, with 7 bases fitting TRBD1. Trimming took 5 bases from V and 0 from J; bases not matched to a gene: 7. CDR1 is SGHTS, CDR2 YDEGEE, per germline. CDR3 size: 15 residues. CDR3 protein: CASSRGQADQETQYF. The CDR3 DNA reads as TGTGCCAGCAGTAGAGGACAGGCCGACCAAGAGACCCAGTACTTC.